The 6 T cell receptor beta chains below come from one sample, sequenced in a study of a mutant IDH1 vaccine in newly diagnosed glioma. Described time point: baseline, week 1 (first vaccination visit). Treatment defined: pre-vaccination baseline after standard-of-care therapy. Profiling relied on immunoSEQ multiplex PCR, and the TCRdb table lists in-frame clones only, not all of them. The table has approximately 92,000 clones, around 80% seen once; the top ten hold 7.5%. Specimen: PBMCs, collected from a glioma patient treated with radiotherapy, temozolomide or both. The receptors were gathered from a man aged 40-55 years with glioma.

The gene calls are TRBV4-3 and TRBJ1-6, with D unresolved. Germline V CDR1 and CDR2: LGHNA, YSLEER. The germline V and J ends were trimmed by 0 bases and 8 bases, with 8 bases remaining between them. The CDR3 extends over 14 amino acids. The CDR3 loop reads CASSQDMRDSPLHF. CDR3 bases: TGCGCCAGCAGCCAAGATATGAGGGATTCACCCCTCCACTTT.

The V and J genes are TRBV11-2 and TRBJ2-7; tentatively, D is TRBD1 (5 bases). V was cut by 0 bases and J by 4 bases, with 13 bases left in between. This CDR3 has 15 residues. Per germline, CDR1 SGHAT and CDR2 FQNNGV. The CDR3 region has the DNA TGTGCCAGCAGCTTAGAGCAGGGATCAAGGTACGAGCAGTACTTC. It translates to CASSLEQGSRYEQYF.

The chain combines TRBV27 with TRBJ2-7, with a possible D match to TRBD1 (6 bases). V lost 3 bases to trimming and J lost 0 bases, with 12 bases between them. The CDR3 is made up of 15 amino acids. CDR1 and CDR2 (germline): MNHEY, SMNVEV (reference sequence). CDR3 in DNA: TGTGCCAGCAGTTTGGCGACAGGCCGCTCCTACGAGCAGTACTTC. Protein sequence: CASSLATGRSYEQYF.

The rearrangement joins TRBV4-2 to TRBJ2-2, with TRBD1 matching 11 bases. V trimming: 1 base; J trimming: 7 bases; junction bases outside the gene matches: 5. There are 16 residues in the CDR3. Germline CDR1 and CDR2: LGHNA and YNFKEQ. CDR3 sequence reads: CASSQGTGGANGELFF. The CDR3 DNA reads TGTGCCAGCAGCCAAGGGACAGGGGGCGCGAACGGGGAGCTGTTTTTT.

V usage is TRBV15 and J usage is TRBJ1-1; 10 positions match TRBD1. This CDR3 comprises 14 residues. CDR1 is LNHNV and CDR2 is YYDKDF in the germline V gene (reference sequence). After removal of 3 bases from V and 4 bases from J, the junction contained 2 bases not matched to a gene. The CDR3 spells CATSSRTGGTEAFF. The CDR3 nucleotides read TGTGCCACCAGCAGCCGGACAGGGGGCACTGAAGCTTTCTTT. Full variable domain (rest looked up from reference TRBV15 and TRBJ1-1): DAMVIQNPRYQVTQFGKPVTLSCSQTLNHNVMYWYQQKSSQAPKLLFHYYDKDFNNEADTPDNFQSRRPNTSFCFLDIRSPGLGDTAMYLCATSSRTGGTEAFFGQGTRLTVV.

This clone came up a few times. V usage is TRBV18 and J usage is TRBJ1-1; a weak D match, TRBD1 (6 bases). Germline V gives CDR1 KGHSH, CDR2 LQKENI. There are 15 residues in the CDR3. With 4 bases removed from V and 0 bases from J, the gap between germline ends came to 12 bases. This CDR3 reads CASSQPTGMNTEAFF. The CDR3 coding sequence is TGTGCCAGCTCACAGCCGACAGGAATGAACACTGAAGCTTTCTTT.